The 27 T cell receptor beta chains below were found in one sample sequenced in a study of glioma-infiltrating T cells after dendritic cell vaccination. This sample's time point: after dendritic cell vaccination, including at tumor progression/relapse. Method: immunoSEQ multiplex PCR; TCRdb's copy keeps in-frame clones and lacks some. This table has fewer than 85,000 clones, roughly 84% appearing once. This sample comprised blood, obtained after dendritic cell vaccination. These receptors were collected from a human donor with glioblastoma.

The V call is TRBV5-1, the J call TRBJ1-1; weak D call: TRBD1 (5 bases). This CDR3 region has 15 residues. V lost 0 bases and J lost 3, with 12 bases in between. CDR1 and CDR2 (germline): SGHRS, YFSETQ. The CDR3: CASSLEGLWDTEAFF. The CDR3 DNA reads TGCGCCAGCAGCTTGGAGGGGCTATGGGACACTGAAGCTTTCTTT.

The chain is built from TRBV11-3 and TRBJ2-3; 14 nucleotides match TRBD2. Germline CDR1 is SGHNT and CDR2 is YENEEA. The V gene end was trimmed by 4 bases and the J gene end by 5 bases; junction bases not matched to a gene: 2. CDR3 length equals 15 residues. CDR3: CASSSGLAGGDTQYF. The CDR3 DNA follows: TGTGCCAGCAGCTCCGGACTAGCGGGGGGAGATACGCAGTATTTT.

The chain combines TRBV5-4 with TRBJ1-4, with 7 bases aligning to TRBD1. The V and J ends lost 4 bases and 5 bases, in that order; junction bases with no gene match: 8. The V gene's germline CDR1 is SGHNT and CDR2 YYREEE (reference sequence). The CDR3 totals 15 residues. CDR3 residues: CASSRRDRANEKLFF. CDR3 in DNA: TGTGCCAGCAGCCGCCGGGACAGAGCAAATGAAAAACTGTTTTTT.

The J gene is TRBJ1-1, the V gene TRBV11-2, with D perhaps matching TRBD1 (5 bases). V was trimmed by 1 base and J by 10 bases, leaving 16 bases between them. Germline CDR1 SGHAT, CDR2 FQNNGV. The length of the CDR3 is 14 residues. The CDR3 DNA reads as TGTGCCAGCAGCTTAGGTGGGGCACCGATGCGAGCTTTCTTT. The encoded protein is CASSLGGAPMRAFF.

V usage is TRBV20-1 and J usage is TRBJ2-3; D ambiguous. The J call is doubtful: the DNA matches TRBJ1-5 better. From germline, CDR1 is DFQATT and CDR2 SNEGSKA (reference sequence). There are 11 residues in the CDR3. The CDR3 DNA follows: TGCAGTGCCATCCTCACAGATACGCAGCATTTT. Protein: CSAILTDTQHF.

The rearrangement links TRBV5-6 to TRBJ1-2; D is possibly TRBD1 (6 bases). Germline V CDR1 and CDR2: SGHDT, YYEEEE. Trimming removed 4 bases at V and 8 bases at J, with 18 bases between. The CDR3 is made up of 14 amino acids. CDR3 region: CASSQKGGARGYTF. As DNA, the CDR3 is TGTGCCAGCAGCCAAAAAGGGGGAGCCCGGGGCTACACCTTC.

V usage is TRBV5-6 and J usage is TRBJ2-2; 14 bases fit TRBD2. This CDR3 has 17 amino acids. Per germline, CDR1 SGHDT and CDR2 YYEEEE. The trim removed 3 bases at V and 7 bases at J, leaving 8 bases unmatched. CDR3 sequence reads: CASSYGTSGSLVGELFF. The CDR3 DNA reads as TGTGCCAGCAGCTACGGGACTAGCGGGAGTTTAGTCGGGGAGCTGTTTTTT.

The V call is TRBV19, the J call TRBJ2-3; TRBD2 matches 7 bases. After removal of 7 bases from V and 6 bases from J, the junction contained 19 bases not matched to a gene. The germline gives CDR1 LNHDA, CDR2 SQIVND (reference sequence). The CDR3 consists of 17 residues. The CDR3 region is CASTPEEAGPLRDTQYF. The CDR3 DNA reads TGTGCCAGTACCCCAGAGGAAGCGGGGCCTCTGAGGGATACGCAGTATTTT.

The chain is built from TRBV7-9 and TRBJ2-1; D not certain. The germline V and J ends were trimmed by 5 bases and 7 bases, with 12 bases remaining between them. Germline V lookup: CDR1 SEHNR, CDR2 FQNEAQ (reference sequence). This CDR3 has 13 amino acids. CDR3 region: CASSGPPRNEQFF. DNA of the CDR3: TGTGCCAGCAGCGGGCCTCCCCGGAATGAGCAGTTCTTC. The entire variable domain, with the rest obtained from reference TRBV7-9 and TRBJ2-1, is as follows: DTGVSQNPRHKITKRGQNVTFRCDPISEHNRLYWYRQTLGQGPEFLTYFQNEAQLEKSRLLSDRFSAERPKGSFSTLEIQRTEQGDSAMYLCASSGPPRNEQFFGPGTRLTVL.

The gene calls are TRBV11-2 and TRBJ1-2; no definite D call. Germline assignment: CDR1 SGHAT and CDR2 FQNNGV. Trimming left V 0 bases short and J 4 bases short, with 9 bases between. This CDR3 comprises 14 residues. The CDR3 loop is CASSLESGSYGYTF. In DNA, the CDR3 is TGTGCCAGCAGCTTAGAGTCGGGGTCCTATGGCTACACCTTC. Looking up the rest from reference TRBV11-2 and TRBJ1-2 gives the full variable domain: EAGVAQSPRYKIIEKRQSVAFWCNPISGHATLYWYQQILGQGPKLLIQFQNNGVVDDSQLPKDRFSAERLKGVDSTLKIQPAKLEDSAVYLCASSLESGSYGYTFGSGTRLTVV.

The chain links TRBV18 to TRBJ2-3, with D unclear. This CDR3 has 13 amino acids. Trimming pared 3 bases from V and 4 bases from J, leaving 8 bases between. Germline values: CDR1 KGHSH, CDR2 LQKENI. In DNA, the CDR3 is TGTGCCAGCTCACCTCTGGGCTCAGATACGCAGTATTTT. This gives the protein CASSPLGSDTQYF.

The chain employs TRBV5-1 and TRBJ2-1; 7 nucleotides match TRBD2. Unmatched junction bases numbered 13, after V lost 4 bases and J lost 6 bases. Germline loops: CDR1 SGHRS, CDR2 YFSETQ. The CDR3 has 16 amino acids. The CDR3 region is CASSLPNLAGRNEQFF. DNA of the CDR3: TGCGCCAGCAGCCTCCCAAACTTAGCGGGCCGCAATGAGCAGTTCTTC.

The V call is TRBV7-6, the J call TRBJ1-5; 8 bases line up with TRBD1. Germline assignment: CDR1 SGHVS and CDR2 FNYEAQ. V lost 1 base, J lost 8 bases, and 4 bases stayed unmatched. The CDR3 loop spans 14 amino acids. CDR3 residues: CASSLGTGREPQHF. CDR3 DNA sequence: TGTGCCAGCAGCTTAGGGACAGGGAGGGAGCCCCAGCATTTT. The full variable domain, its missing parts supplied by reference TRBV7-6 and TRBJ1-5, is GAGVSQSPRYKVTKRGQDVALRCDPISGHVSLYWYRQALGQGPEFLTYFNYEAQQDKSGLPNDRFSAERPEGSISTLTIQRTEQRDSAMYRCASSLGTGREPQHFGDGTRLSIL.

The chain carries TRBV6-1 and TRBJ1-1, with D perhaps matching TRBD1 (6 bases). CDR1 is MNHNS, CDR2 SASEGT, per germline. V was pared by 9 bases and J by 6 bases, with 17 bases between. The CDR3 is 13 residues long. This CDR3 reads CASTWEGGAEAFF. The CDR3 bases are TGTGCCAGTACCTGGGAGGGGGGGGCTGAAGCTTTCTTT.

This rearrangement joins TRBV6-4 to TRBJ2-1, with 7 positions matching TRBD2. Per the germline V gene, CDR1 is MRHNA and CDR2 is SNTAGT. This CDR3 has 17 residues. V shed 0 bases, J shed 0 bases, and the junction held 5 bases outside the gene matches. Written as DNA, the CDR3 is TGTGCCAGCAGTGACTCGAAGTCGGGGGGCTCCTACAATGAGCAGTTCTTC. It is translated as CASSDSKSGGSYNEQFF.

The chain carries TRBV6-6 and TRBJ2-2; possible D gene TRBD2, 5 bases. Germline V gene sequence: CDR1 MNHNY, CDR2 SVGAGI (reference sequence). This CDR3 contains 15 residues. The V end lost 0 bases, the J end lost 9 bases, and 14 bases lay between the germline ends. The CDR3: CASSYSKLVLWELFF. The DNA for the CDR3 is TGTGCCAGCAGTTACTCGAAACTAGTTCTGTGGGAGCTGTTTTTT.

The V gene is TRBV7-2, the J gene TRBJ2-1; 14 nucleotides agree with TRBD2. This CDR3 has 19 amino acids. The germline V gene encodes CDR1 SGHTA and CDR2 FQGNSA. Trimming removed 0 bases from V and 9 bases from J; junction bases left unmatched: 13. The CDR3 spells CASSLAKTSGRAGLSEQFF. Written as DNA, the CDR3 is TGTGCCAGCAGCTTAGCGAAGACTAGCGGGAGGGCCGGGCTGAGTGAGCAGTTCTTC.

This chain links TRBV5-1 with TRBJ2-1; the match to TRBD2 covers 12 bases. The CDR3 consists of 18 residues. J gave up 1 base and V 0 bases, and 5 bases lay outside the gene matches. The V gene's germline CDR1 is SGHRS and CDR2 YFSETQ. CDR3 region: CASSLALAGGPSYNEQFF. Written as DNA, the CDR3 is TGCGCCAGCAGCTTGGCGCTAGCGGGAGGGCCGTCCTACAATGAGCAGTTCTTC.

The rearrangement uses TRBV12-5 and TRBJ2-3, with 9 positions matching TRBD1. The germline CDR1 and CDR2 sequences are LGHNT and FRNRAP. CDR3 size: 13 residues. Trimming removed 11 bases from V and 0 bases from J; junction bases left unmatched: 3. The CDR3 DNA sequence: TGTGCTGGGGGACAGGGAAGCACAGATACGCAGTATTTT. Translation: CAGGQGSTDTQYF. The whole variable domain, remainder taken from reference TRBV12-5 and TRBJ2-3, is DARVTQTPRHKVTEMGQEVTMRCQPILGHNTVFWYRQTMMQGLELLAYFRNRAPLDDSGMPKDRFSAEMPDATLATLKIQPSEPRDSAVYFCAGGQGSTDTQYFGPGTRLTVL.

This chain connects TRBV28 to TRBJ1-2; 10 nucleotides agree with TRBD1. After removal of 1 base from V and 0 bases from J, the junction contained 2 bases not matched to a gene. Germline V gene sequence: CDR1 MDHEN, CDR2 SYDVKM. This CDR3 spans 16 amino acids. This CDR3 reads CASSLLGQGSNYGYTF. The CDR3 DNA sequence: TGTGCCAGCAGTTTATTGGGACAGGGGTCTAACTATGGCTACACCTTC.

The V call is TRBV9, the J call TRBJ2-3; D is ambiguous. V shed 0 bases and J shed 0 bases, with 5 bases lying between them. Per the germline V gene, CDR1 is SGDLS and CDR2 is YYNGEE. This CDR3 has 14 amino acids. Here the CDR3 DNA reads TGTGCCAGCAGCGTAGTATCTAGCACAGATACGCAGTATTTT. It codes for CASSVVSSTDTQYF.

The chain carries TRBV6-1 and TRBJ1-5, with 10 bases lining up with TRBD1. Trimming removed 3 bases from V and 6 bases from J; junction bases left unmatched: 11. Germline CDR1 MNHNS, CDR2 SASEGT. The CDR3 spans 17 residues. The CDR3 DNA sequence: TGTGCCAGCAGTGATTCGACAGGGGGCTTTGGGTCTCAGCCCCAGCATTTT. Translating it yields CASSDSTGGFGSQPQHF.

This clone was seen more than once but under ten times. The rearrangement joins TRBV2 to TRBJ1-2; the D is unclear. Germline V gives CDR1 SNHLY, CDR2 FYNNEI. Trimming removed 5 bases from V and 2 bases from J, with 6 bases in between. CDR3 length: 12 amino acids. The CDR3 region is CASSSNNYGYTF. For the CDR3, the DNA is TGTGCCAGCAGTTCTAACAACTATGGCTACACCTTC.

V gene TRBV4-1 combines with J gene TRBJ1-1, with D maybe TRBD1 (6 bases). Germline V gene data show CDR1 as MGHRA and CDR2 as YSYEKL. The CDR3 contains 14 residues. V gave up 5 bases and J gave up 7 bases, with 17 bases separating them. CDR3 amino acids: CASSGRQVGDEAFF. In nucleotides, the CDR3 is TGCGCCAGCAGCGGACGACAGGTCGGCGATGAAGCTTTCTTT.

The chain links TRBV19 to TRBJ1-2; D unresolved. Trimming stripped 3 bases from V and 7 bases from J, with 15 bases between. This CDR3 comprises 14 residues. CDR1 LNHDA and CDR2 SQIVND come from the germline V gene (reference sequence). The CDR3 region has the DNA TGTGCCAGTAGTATGGAGGGAATCCAGGCTGGCTACACCTTC. Protein product: CASSMEGIQAGYTF.

The rearrangement uses TRBV28 and TRBJ1-1; D uncertain. Germline loops: CDR1 MDHEN, CDR2 SYDVKM. This CDR3 spans 17 amino acids. The ends were cut back, 2 bases at V and 0 bases at J, with 16 bases in the middle. The CDR3 bases are TGTGCCAGCAGTTTAATGGAGGCAGGCGCCTTGAACACTGAAGCTTTCTTT. As protein: CASSLMEAGALNTEAFF. Variable domain in full (rest from reference TRBV28 and TRBJ1-1): DVKVTQSSRYLVKRTGEKVFLECVQDMDHENMFWYRQDPGLGLRLIYFSYDVKMKEKGDIPEGYSVSREKKERFSLILESASTNQTSMYLCASSLMEAGALNTEAFFGQGTRLTVV.

The chain combines TRBV7-3 with TRBJ2-2; D gene ambiguous. Per the germline V gene, CDR1 is SGHTA and CDR2 is FQGTGA. V lost 0 bases to trimming and J lost 7 bases, with 21 bases between them. The CDR3 is 18 amino acids. The CDR3 loop is CASSLTRKREVGGGELFF. CDR3 coding DNA: TGTGCCAGCAGCTTAACCCGTAAAAGAGAGGTAGGTGGCGGGGAGCTGTTTTTT. The whole variable domain, filled in from reference TRBV7-3 and TRBJ2-2, reads GAGVSQTPSNKVTEKGKYVELRCDPISGHTALYWYRQSLGQGPEFLIYFQGTGAADDSGLPNDRFFAVRPEGSVSTLKIQRTERGDSAVYLCASSLTRKREVGGGELFFGEGSRLTVL.